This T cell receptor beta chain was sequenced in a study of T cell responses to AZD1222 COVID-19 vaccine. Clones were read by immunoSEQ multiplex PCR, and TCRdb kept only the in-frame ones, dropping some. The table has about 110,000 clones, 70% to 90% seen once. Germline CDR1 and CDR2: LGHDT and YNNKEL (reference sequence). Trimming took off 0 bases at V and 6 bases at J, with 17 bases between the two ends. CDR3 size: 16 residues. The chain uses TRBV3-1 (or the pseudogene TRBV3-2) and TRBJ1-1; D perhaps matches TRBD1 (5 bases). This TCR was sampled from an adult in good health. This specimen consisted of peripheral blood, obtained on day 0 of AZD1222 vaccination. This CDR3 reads CASSQDQGRAGPEAFF. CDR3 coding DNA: TGTGCCAGCAGCCAAGATCAGGGCCGGGCGGGGCCTGAAGCTTTCTTT.